This record concerns one T cell receptor beta chain sequence. Its recognized antigen is unknown. Per-nucleotide qualities are absent, and no much larger clonotype sits a single base away. Using the deep immunoSEQ assay, multiplex PCR amplified TCR CDR3 regions from genomic DNA. For each cell subset, the extracted genomic DNA was distributed evenly across all wells of several immunoSEQ 96-well plates, and each plate served as one replicate. For sorted subsets, each replicate PCR was loaded with 200 ng genomic DNA, equivalent to 25,000 to 30,000 T cell genomes. Purified libraries were quantified with a Qubit 3.0 fluorometer, sized on a Bioanalyzer 2100, and re-quantified with the KAPA Library Quantification kit. Every immunoSEQ 96-well plate was sequenced on a dedicated single-read 150-cycle Illumina NextSeq 550 flow cell. For the original study's pipeline: The immunoSEQ output contained only junctional sequences without quality scores, so filtering could not match that applied to full-length reads. Sequences were annotated with PyIR, a Python wrapper for IgBLAST v1.9, using IMGT germline references to assign V/J genes and CDR3. Any read was removed if the V/J assignment was weak (E-value above 1e-6), the CDR3 was missing, or the read contained stop codons, out-of-frame junctions, or ambiguous translated residues. V3J clonotypes were defined as sequences sharing the same inferred V gene, J gene, and CDR3 amino acid sequence. Percentage overlap between repertoires was calculated by dividing the number of shared unique clonotypes by the size of the smaller repertoire. RTK rarefaction, the Chao1 estimator, and Recon v2.1 estimates of unobserved clonotypes were used to assess repertoire richness. Generation probabilities were computed with OLGA for all TCRbeta clonotypes obtained by the gDNA method from several donors. TCRdb provides this immuneACCESS table in a form limited to in-frame rearrangements. Some clones are lacking; in checked studies, under half of them reflect an unresolved V gene, and why the rest are absent is not known. That table supplies the V and J calls and clone size; D and trimming were determined from the DNA. The sample includes 2.3 million or so clones, with 90% to 95% observed a single time. The leading ten clones occupy about 0.39% of the sample.

Healthy HIV-negative adults with no recently reported acute infections or vaccinations were included as donors. Every donor was a Caucasian adult living in Nashville, Tennessee, USA. Magnetic negative selection was used to enrich CD4+ T cells, after which naive cells were positively selected on CD45RA and the negative fraction became the memory subset. Blood was collected by leukapheresis, and PBMCs were isolated by Ficoll-Histopaque density gradient centrifugation and then cryopreserved in liquid nitrogen vapor phase. Purity and quantity of every magnetically sorted T cell population were checked by analytical flow cytometry. Genomic DNA was isolated from each sorted fraction and quantified by UV absorbance on a Nanodrop 2000c. The sample originates from a study of shared clonotypes between healthy human individuals (TCRdb year 2020). Regarding the complete study: Two women and three men aged 18 to 49 years were included in the cohort. Each donor's leukapheresis produced roughly between roughly 0.85 and 9 billion PBMCs. To increase sequencing depth and limit assay-specific biases, different laboratories used diverse techniques to prepare libraries and sequence TCR repertoires. For each donor, three plates each were used for CD4 naive and CD4 memory, two plates were used for CD8 naive, and one plate was used for CD8 memory. To estimate repertoire size and how much clonotypes are shared between individuals, the study performed deep sequencing of blood TCR repertoires from roughly five healthy adults.

The paper's findings and limits, for the study overall: Even with the large sequencing depth, rarefaction of the sorted-subset datasets indicated that sequencing was incomplete. Based on pairwise subsampling, the degree of clonotype sharing among donors was expected to be affected by sequencing depth. Only blood was sampled, and tissue TCR repertoires likely differ from those in blood. Because the study included a small number of donors, the genetic and exposure-history diversity represented was limited. Naive subsets generally had larger estimated clonotype richness than memory subsets. Sharing across several donors was observed for approximately 5% of naive CD4, over 3% of naive CD8, around 2.5% of memory CD4, and around 0.44% of memory CD8 clonotypes. Compared with non-shared clonotypes, clonotypes shared by all four sorted-subset donors had higher generation probabilities.

Per the germline V gene, MNHNS is the CDR1 and SASEGT is the CDR2. V ends up 2 bases short and J 5 bases short, with an unmatched junction base count of 10. Taken from cysteine to phenylalanine, the CDR3 has 17 residues. The read is trimmed to its CDR3 DNA, 51 bases read in frame from base 1. The chain couples TRBV6-1 to TRBJ2-4, with 9 middle bases fitting TRBD1. Sequenced: naive CD4+ T cells from PBMCs. What the cell subset or site label conveys for this sample: CD45RA+ positively selected. The sequence was obtained from a man between 18 and 29 years old in good health. Some clones in this sample may be carry-over from other donors' samples. The CDR3 region reads CASSEWGRQGVQNIQYF. The DNA reads TGTGCCAGCAGTGAATGGGGGAGACAGGGGGTACAAAACATTCAGTACTTC.